Listed below are T cell receptor beta chains from one sample, sequenced in a study of cytomegalovirus exposure and HLA in healthy donors. The protocol was immunoSEQ multiplex PCR, while the TCRdb copy is restricted to in-frame clones and leaves out a portion. The sample holds approximately 32,000 clones, roughly four fifths seen once. The specimen sequenced was PBMCs. The receptor source for this set is a woman in her twenties or thirties in good health and CMV-seropositive. Each CDR3 is given with its conserved first and last residue. The order of the fields is V gene, J gene, CDR3 length, CDR3 protein.

V: TRBV5-5
J: TRBJ1-5
length: 14
CDR3: CASSSQGGNQPQHF

V: TRBV19
J: TRBJ1-5
length: 14
CDR3: CASSQGQAYQPQHF

V: TRBV18
J: TRBJ1-2
length: 14
CDR3: CASSSRDRGHGYTF

V: TRBV10-1
J: TRBJ1-1
length: 13
CDR3: CASSPTGNTEAFF

V: TRBV7-9
J: TRBJ2-3
length: 13
CDR3: CASSLEGTDTQYF

V: TRBV18
J: TRBJ1-2
length: 13
CDR3: CASSPPQGHGYTF

V: TRBV5-1
J: TRBJ2-7
length: 16
CDR3: CASSPREPGYSYEQYF

V: TRBV6-5
J: TRBJ1-1
length: 15
CDR3: CASSTSGTGRTEAFF

V: TRBV5-6
J: TRBJ1-5
length: 14
CDR3: CASSLGRGNQPQHF

V: TRBV5-8
J: TRBJ1-1
length: 14
CDR3: CASSLRRQNTEAFF

V: TRBV27
J: TRBJ2-7
length: 15
CDR3: CASSSGLAGFHEQYF

V: TRBV7-8
J: TRBJ2-5
length: 15
CDR3: CASSGLGQGQETQYF

V: TRBV19
J: TRBJ1-5
length: 16
CDR3: CASSIKGGQMNQPQHF